The clone carrying this TCR beta chain came up many times. Antigen: not known. The sample is drawn from a study of Graves' ophthalmopathy and Graves' hyperthyroidism. Whole-study findings and limits: A model built from 13 signatures distinguished ophthalmopathy from stable hyperthyroidism with 85% to 90% sensitivity and less than 83% specificity. Also, most clonotypes expanded in the thyroid above 0.001 frequency appeared in blood.

Amplifying from RNA transcripts, the study obtained TCR beta CDR3 regions. The first round was an RT-PCR with HTBI primers, and the second round was a multiplex PCR. One entry per CDR3 protein results from TCRdb running MiXCR on the multiplex PCR reads. Here the sample spans roughly 500,000 distinct CDR3 sequences, 13% to 15% being singletons. Germline values: CDR1 GTSNPN, CDR2 SVGIG (reference sequence). Trimming removed 5 bases from V and 3 bases from J, with 20 bases in between. CDR3 length equals 15 residues. The sample taken for sequencing was blood. The TCR sequence derives from a young woman with Graves' ophthalmopathy. The chain is built from TRBV30 and TRBJ2-7; D perhaps matches TRBD2 (6 bases). DNA of the CDR3: TGTGCCTGGCAACAGGCGGGCGGGATCGTCTACGAGCAGTACTTC. It translates to CAWQQAGGIVYEQYF.